This T cell receptor (beta chain) was sequenced during a study of radiotherapy plus CTLA-4 blockade in lung cancer. Looking at the study overall: Objective responses were seen in more than 15% of patients, disease control in over 25%.

The CDR3 has 15 residues. Germline CDR1 SGHTA, CDR2 FQGNSA. Deletions cut 5 bases from V and 4 bases from J, with 18 bases between. The table came from immunoSEQ multiplex PCR; TCRdb's copy has only in-frame clones and leaves some out. The sample carries tens of thousands of clones, 80% to 90% recorded once. Each patient with chemo-refractory metastatic non-small-cell lung cancer was treated with focal radiation plus CTLA-4 blockade using ipilimumab. The chain is built from TRBV7-2 and TRBJ2-7; D might be TRBD2 (5 bases). This sequence originates from a human donor with non-small cell lung cancer that progressed on radiotherapy plus ipilimumab. Sequenced here: peripheral blood, sampled from a patient treated with radiotherapy plus ipilimumab. The CDR3 coding sequence is TGTGCCAGCAGCAAGACGGGGAAGGTTCGATACGAGCAGTACTTC. Amino acid sequence: CASSKTGKVRYEQYF.